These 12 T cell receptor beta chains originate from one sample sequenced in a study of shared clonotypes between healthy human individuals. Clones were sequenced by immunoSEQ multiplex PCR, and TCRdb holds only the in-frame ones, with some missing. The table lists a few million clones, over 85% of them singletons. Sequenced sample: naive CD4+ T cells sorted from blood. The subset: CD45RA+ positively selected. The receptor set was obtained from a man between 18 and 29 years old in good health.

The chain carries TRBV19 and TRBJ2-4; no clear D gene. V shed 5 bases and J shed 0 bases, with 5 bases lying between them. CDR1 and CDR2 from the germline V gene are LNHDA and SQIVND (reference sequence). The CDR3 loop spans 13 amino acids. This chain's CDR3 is CASSQIAKNIQYF. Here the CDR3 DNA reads TGTGCCAGTAGTCAAATAGCCAAAAACATTCAGTACTTC.

CDR3 bases: TGTGCCTGGAGGCGACGGCCCTACGAGCAGTACTTC. It translates to CAWRRRPYEQYF. The rearrangement links TRBV30 to TRBJ2-7, with D unresolved. V lost 3 bases and J lost 2, with 8 bases in between. This CDR3 spans 12 amino acids. Germline V gene lookup returns CDR1 GTSNPN and CDR2 SVGIG (reference sequence).

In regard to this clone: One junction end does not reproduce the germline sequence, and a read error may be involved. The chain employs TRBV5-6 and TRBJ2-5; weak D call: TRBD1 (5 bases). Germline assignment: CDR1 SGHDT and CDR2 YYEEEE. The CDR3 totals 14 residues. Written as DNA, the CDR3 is TGTGCCAGCAGGTTGGGGCACAGTCAAGAGACCCAGTACTTC. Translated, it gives CASRLGHSQETQYF. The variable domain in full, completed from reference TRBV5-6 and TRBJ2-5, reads DAGVTQSPTHLIKTRGQQVTLRCSPKSGHDTVSWYQQALGQGPQFIFQYYEEEERQRGNFPDRFSGHQFPNYSSELNVNALLLGDSALYLCASRLGHSQETQYFGPGTRLLVL.

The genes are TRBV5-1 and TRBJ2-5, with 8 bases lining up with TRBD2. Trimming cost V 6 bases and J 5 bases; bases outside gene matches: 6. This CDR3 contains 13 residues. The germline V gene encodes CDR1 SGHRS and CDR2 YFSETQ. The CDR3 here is CASKISGAETQYF. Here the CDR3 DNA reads TGCGCCAGCAAGATTAGCGGGGCGGAGACCCAGTACTTC.

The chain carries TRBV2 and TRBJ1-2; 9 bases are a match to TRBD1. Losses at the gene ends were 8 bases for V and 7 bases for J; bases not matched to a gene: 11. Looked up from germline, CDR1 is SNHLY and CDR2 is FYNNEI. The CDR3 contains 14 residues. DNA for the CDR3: TGTGCCAGCCGACCAGATACAGGGGGCCGTGGCTACACCTTC. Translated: CASRPDTGGRGYTF.

CDR3 sequence reads: CASRSAGINSGANVLTF. As DNA, the CDR3 is TGCGCCAGCAGATCGGCAGGCATTAATTCTGGGGCCAACGTCCTGACTTTC. This rearrangement joins TRBV5-1 to TRBJ2-6, with D unresolved. This CDR3 region has 17 residues. CDR1 is SGHRS and CDR2 is YFSETQ in the germline V gene. V was cut by 5 bases and J by 1 base, with 16 bases left in between.

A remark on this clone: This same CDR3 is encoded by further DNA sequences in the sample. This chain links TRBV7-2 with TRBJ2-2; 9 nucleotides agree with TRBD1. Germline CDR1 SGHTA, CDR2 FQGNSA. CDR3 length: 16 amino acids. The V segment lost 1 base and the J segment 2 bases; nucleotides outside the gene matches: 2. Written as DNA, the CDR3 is TGTGCCAGCAGCTTAGGGACAGGGGCAAACACCGGGGAGCTGTTTTTT. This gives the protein CASSLGTGANTGELFF.

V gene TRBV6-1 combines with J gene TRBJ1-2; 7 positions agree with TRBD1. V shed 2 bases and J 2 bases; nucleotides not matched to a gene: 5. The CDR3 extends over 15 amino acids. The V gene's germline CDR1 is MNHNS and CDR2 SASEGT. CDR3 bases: TGTGCCAGCAGTGAAAGAAACAGGGGAAACTATGGCTACACCTTC. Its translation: CASSERNRGNYGYTF.

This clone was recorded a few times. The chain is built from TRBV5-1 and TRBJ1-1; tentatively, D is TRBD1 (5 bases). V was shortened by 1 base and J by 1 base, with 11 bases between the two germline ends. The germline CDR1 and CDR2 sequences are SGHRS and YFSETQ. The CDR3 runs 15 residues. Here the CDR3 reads CASSLISGPNTEAFF. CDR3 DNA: TGCGCCAGCAGCTTGATTTCAGGGCCGAACACTGAAGCTTTCTTT.

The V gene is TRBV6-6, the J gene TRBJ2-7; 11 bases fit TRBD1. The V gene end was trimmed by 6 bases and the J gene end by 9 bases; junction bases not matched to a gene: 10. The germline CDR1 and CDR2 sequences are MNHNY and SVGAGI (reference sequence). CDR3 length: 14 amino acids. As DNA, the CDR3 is TGTGCCAGCAGCCCCGGGACAGGGGGAGTCGGGCAGTACTTC. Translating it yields CASSPGTGGVGQYF.

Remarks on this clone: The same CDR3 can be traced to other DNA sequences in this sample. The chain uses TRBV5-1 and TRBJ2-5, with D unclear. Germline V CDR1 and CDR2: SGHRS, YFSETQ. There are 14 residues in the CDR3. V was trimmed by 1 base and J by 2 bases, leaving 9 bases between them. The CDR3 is CASSLRTKQETQYF. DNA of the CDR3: TGCGCCAGCAGCTTGCGGACCAAGCAAGAGACCCAGTACTTC. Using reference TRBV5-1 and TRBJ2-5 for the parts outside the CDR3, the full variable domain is KAGVTQTPRYLIKTRGQQVTLSCSPISGHRSVSWYQQTPGQGLQFLFEYFSETQRNKGNFPGRFSGRQFSNSRSEMNVSTLELGDSALYLCASSLRTKQETQYFGPGTRLLVL.

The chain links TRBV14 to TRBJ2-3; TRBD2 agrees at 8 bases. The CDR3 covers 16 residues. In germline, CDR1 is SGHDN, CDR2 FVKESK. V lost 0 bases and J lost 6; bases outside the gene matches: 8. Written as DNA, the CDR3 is TGTGCCAGCAGCCAAGATCGGCGGGAGGTTTGGGATACGCAGTATTTT. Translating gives CASSQDRREVWDTQYF.